Listed below are T cell receptor beta chains from one sample, sequenced in a study of blood T cell repertoires in COVID-19. Here immunoSEQ multiplex PCR was the method, and the copy in TCRdb shows in-frame clones only, minus some. The sample has around 430,000 clones, just under 90% seen once. Sequenced input: PBMCs or T cells enriched from blood (not recorded which). Receptors were obtained from a woman aged 45 to 65 who had recovered from COVID-19. Each CDR3 is given with its conserved first and last residue. The D gene is left open where the match is weak. Where a row states a size, it is once, few, many or the class of an expanded clone; other rows omit it.

D gene: TRBD1; J gene: TRBJ2-2; V gene: TRBV18; clone size: NA; CDR3 DNA: TGTGCCAGCTCACTCGGACAGGCCAAGAACACCGGGGAGCTGTTTTTT; CDR3 protein: CASSLGQAKNTGELFF
D gene: NA; J gene: TRBJ1-1; V gene: TRBV24-1; clone size: NA; CDR3 DNA: TGTGCCACCAGTGATGGAGGGTACACTGAAGCTTTCTTT; CDR3 protein: CATSDGGYTEAFF
D gene: TRBD1; J gene: TRBJ2-7; V gene: TRBV7-2; clone size: NA; CDR3 DNA: TGTGCCAGCAGCTTAGCGGGACAGGGGGATCCCATCTCCTACGAGCAGTACTTC; CDR3 protein: CASSLAGQGDPISYEQYF
D gene: NA; J gene: TRBJ2-3; V gene: TRBV6-5; clone size: NA; CDR3 DNA: TGTGCCAGCAGTTACTCGATCGCGCGGCCAGATACGCAGTATTTT; CDR3 protein: CASSYSIARPDTQYF
D gene: NA; J gene: TRBJ2-7; V gene: TRBV3-1/TRBV3-2; clone size: NA; CDR3 DNA: TGTGCCAGCAGCCGGGCACTTTGGGGGCGCGACTACGAGCAGTACTTC; CDR3 protein: CASSRALWGRDYEQYF
D gene: NA; J gene: TRBJ1-2; V gene: TRBV7-9; clone size: NA; CDR3 DNA: TGTGCCAGCAGCCCCGATGGCTACACCTTC; CDR3 protein: CASSPDGYTF
D gene: TRBD1; J gene: TRBJ1-2; V gene: TRBV11-2; clone size: NA; CDR3 DNA: TGTGCCAGCAGCTTAGCCCCTGGGACAGGTACTAAGACTAACTATGGCTACACCTTC; CDR3 protein: CASSLAPGTGTKTNYGYTF
D gene: TRBD1; J gene: TRBJ1-5; V gene: TRBV19; clone size: NA; CDR3 DNA: TGTGCCAGTAGTACCCCGGGACAGCCGACTTATAGCAATCAGCCCCAGCATTTT; CDR3 protein: CASSTPGQPTYSNQPQHF
D gene: TRBD1; J gene: TRBJ1-2; V gene: TRBV28; clone size: NA; CDR3 DNA: TGTGCCAGCAGTCCTACAGGGGGCCCGAACTATGGCTACACCTTC; CDR3 protein: CASSPTGGPNYGYTF
D gene: NA; J gene: TRBJ2-7; V gene: TRBV6-5; clone size: NA; CDR3 DNA: TGTGCCAGCAACCCACTAGGACAGAACTACGAGCAGTACTTC; CDR3 protein: CASNPLGQNYEQYF
D gene: TRBD1; J gene: TRBJ1-6; V gene: TRBV19; clone size: NA; CDR3 DNA: TGTGCCAGCCGGGACAGGGATCTTTATAATTCACCCCTCCACTTT; CDR3 protein: CASRDRDLYNSPLHF
D gene: TRBD2; J gene: TRBJ2-4; V gene: TRBV29-1; clone size: NA; CDR3 DNA: TGCAGCGTTGAAGTTTTCCCGACTAGCGGGGGGGGGTTAGCCAAAAACATTCAGTACTTC; CDR3 protein: CSVEVFPTSGGGLAKNIQYF
D gene: TRBD1; J gene: TRBJ2-7; V gene: TRBV11-2; clone size: NA; CDR3 DNA: TGTGCCAGCAGCTCCACCACTCCCCGACAGGGCTACGAGCAGTACTTC; CDR3 protein: CASSSTTPRQGYEQYF
D gene: NA; J gene: TRBJ2-5; V gene: TRBV28; clone size: NA; CDR3 DNA: TGTGCCAGCAGTCCCCTGTTCCGAGAGACCCAGTACTTC; CDR3 protein: CASSPLFRETQYF
D gene: TRBD1; J gene: TRBJ1-2; V gene: TRBV4-3; clone size: NA; CDR3 DNA: TGCGCCAGCAGCTTGCGGACGGGACAGGCCTCGGGCTACACCTTC; CDR3 protein: CASSLRTGQASGYTF
D gene: NA; J gene: TRBJ2-1; V gene: TRBV3-1/TRBV3-2; clone size: once; CDR3 DNA: TGTGCCAGCAGCCAGGGCCTAAGCTCCTACAATGAGCAGTTCTTC; CDR3 protein: CASSQGLSSYNEQFF
D gene: NA; J gene: TRBJ2-3; V gene: TRBV23-1; clone size: NA; CDR3 DNA: TGCGCCAGCAGTCCAGTTGAGGCCTTACCGTGGGATACGCAGTATTTT; CDR3 protein: CASSPVEALPWDTQYF
D gene: TRBD1; J gene: TRBJ2-2; V gene: TRBV18; clone size: NA; CDR3 DNA: TGTGCCAGCTCACCACAGGGGGCGTACACCGGGGAGCTGTTTTTT; CDR3 protein: CASSPQGAYTGELFF
D gene: NA; J gene: TRBJ1-4; V gene: TRBV3-1/TRBV3-2; clone size: NA; CDR3 DNA: TGTGCCAGCAGCCAAGAGGCGGGTTCGGCAGCAACTAATGAAAAACTGTTTTTT; CDR3 protein: CASSQEAGSAATNEKLFF
D gene: TRBD2; J gene: TRBJ2-1; V gene: TRBV7-2; clone size: NA; CDR3 DNA: TGTGCCAGCAGCTTCACCGGGACTAGAGAGCAGTTCTTC; CDR3 protein: CASSFTGTREQFF
D gene: TRBD1; J gene: TRBJ2-2; V gene: TRBV11-2; clone size: NA; CDR3 DNA: TGTGCCAGCATTCCACAGGGGTCCGGGGAGCTGTTTTTT; CDR3 protein: CASIPQGSGELFF
D gene: NA; J gene: TRBJ1-2; V gene: TRBV7-9; clone size: NA; CDR3 DNA: TGTGCCAGCAGCTACGACGGGGTCTATGGCTACACCTTC; CDR3 protein: CASSYDGVYGYTF
D gene: TRBD2; J gene: TRBJ2-1; V gene: TRBV28; clone size: NA; CDR3 DNA: TGTGCCAGCAGTTTATTGGGGAGTACGTGGAAGCGGGGGAGCTCCTACAATGAGCAGTTCTTC; CDR3 protein: CASSLLGSTWKRGSSYNEQFF
D gene: NA; J gene: TRBJ1-6; V gene: TRBV27; clone size: NA; CDR3 DNA: TGTGCCAGCAGTCTAGAACAAGGTTCACCCCTCCACTTT; CDR3 protein: CASSLEQGSPLHF